Presented here are 21 T cell receptor beta chains from one specimen sequenced in a study of shared clonotypes between healthy human individuals. The protocol was immunoSEQ multiplex PCR, while the TCRdb copy is restricted to in-frame clones and leaves out a portion. Of about 2.5 million clones in the sample, 80% to 95% were seen once. The sample taken for sequencing was naive CD4+ T cells from PBMCs. Subset given: CD45RA+ positively selected. The receptor set was obtained from a man aged 18 to 35 in good health. Some clones in this sample may be carry-over from other donors' samples.

The genes are TRBV7-6 and TRBJ2-1, with unresolved D. The V end lost 5 bases, the J end lost 8 bases, and 7 bases lay between the germline ends. From germline, CDR1 is SGHVS and CDR2 FNYEAQ. The CDR3 extends over 11 amino acids. The CDR3 DNA reads TGTGCCAGCAGCAGGGCCGATGAGCAGTTCTTC. Translated, it gives CASSRADEQFF.

This chain links TRBV18 with TRBJ2-2; D might be TRBD2 (5 bases). The V end lost 6 bases, the J end lost 5 bases, and 10 bases lay between the germline ends. The CDR3 has 13 amino acids. Looked up from germline, CDR1 is KGHSH and CDR2 is LQKENI. CDR3 in amino acids: CASSRRFTGELFF. The CDR3 bases are TGTGCCAGCTCCCGGAGGTTTACCGGGGAGCTGTTTTTT.

This rearrangement joins TRBV18 to TRBJ1-1; D gene uncertain. The germline V gene has CDR1 KGHSH and CDR2 LQKENI. Trimming took 3 bases from V and 5 from J, leaving 13 bases between them. The CDR3 has 14 residues. The CDR3 sequence is CASSPYDGETEAFF. CDR3 coding DNA: TGTGCCAGCTCACCTTACGACGGCGAGACTGAAGCTTTCTTT.

The rearrangement links TRBV5-8 to TRBJ1-5, with D uncertain. This CDR3 has 13 residues. The germline V and J ends were trimmed by 0 bases and 3 bases, with 4 bases remaining between them. The V gene's germline CDR1 is SGHTS and CDR2 YDEGEE. The CDR3 loop reads CASSLAPNQPQHF. In DNA, the CDR3 is TGTGCCAGCAGCTTGGCCCCCAATCAGCCCCAGCATTTT.

On this clone: In the same sample, other DNA sequences code for this CDR3. This chain joins TRBV28 and TRBJ1-1, with D maybe TRBD1 (5 bases). There are 13 residues in the CDR3. Germline loops: CDR1 MDHEN, CDR2 SYDVKM. V dropped 5 bases and J dropped 1 base, with 8 bases sitting between them. CDR3 in DNA: TGTGCCAGCAGTCTCAGGGAGAACACTGAAGCTTTCTTT. This encodes CASSLRENTEAFF.

The rearrangement joins TRBV28 to TRBJ1-2, with D hard to call. V was pared by 7 bases and J by 8 bases, with 11 bases between. The CDR3 spans 11 residues. Germline CDR1 and CDR2: MDHEN and SYDVKM. The chain's CDR3 is CASKGIDGYTF. The CDR3 nucleotides read TGTGCCAGCAAAGGGATCGACGGCTACACCTTC.

V gene TRBV27 combines with J gene TRBJ2-7; possible D gene TRBD1, 6 bases. Germline loops: CDR1 MNHEY, CDR2 SMNVEV (reference sequence). CDR3 length: 15 residues. Trimming cost V 2 bases and J 5 bases, with 16 bases left between them. CDR3 region: CASSLRGSFFDEQYF. Here the CDR3 DNA reads TGTGCCAGCAGTTTAAGGGGGTCCTTTTTCGACGAGCAGTACTTC.

The chain has TRBV7-3 and TRBJ2-2, with D tentatively TRBD2 (7 bases). Germline CDR1 SGHTA, CDR2 FQGTGA. Trimming removed 5 bases at V and 3 bases at J, with 16 bases between. CDR3 length: 16 residues. CDR3 residues: CASSQTGAGYTGELFF. Written as DNA, the CDR3 is TGTGCCAGCAGCCAGACAGGAGCGGGATACACCGGGGAGCTGTTTTTT.

This sequence joins TRBV7-3 and TRBJ2-5; 9 nucleotides line up with TRBD2. The CDR3 has 16 residues. Germline V gives CDR1 SGHTA, CDR2 FQGTGA. The V segment lost 5 bases and the J segment 5 bases; nucleotides outside the gene matches: 12. Here the CDR3 DNA reads TGTGCCAGCAGCCCAAGCAATCGCGGGAGGGGGGAGACCCAGTACTTC. This codes for CASSPSNRGRGETQYF.

This sequence joins TRBV5-1 and TRBJ1-3, with D hard to call. The CDR3 length is 17 residues. Germline V gives CDR1 SGHRS, CDR2 YFSETQ. Trimming removed 0 bases from V and 0 bases from J, with 13 bases in between. For the CDR3, the DNA is TGCGCCAGCAGCTTGGTGAGTTTGTCCGTCTCTGGAAACACCATATATTTT. Translating it yields CASSLVSLSVSGNTIYF.

V gene TRBV6-5 combines with J gene TRBJ2-5, with 10 bases identical to TRBD2. J lost 5 bases, V lost 6 bases, and 9 bases had no gene match. The CDR3 is 15 amino acids. Per the germline V gene, CDR1 is MNHEY and CDR2 is SVGAGI. CDR3 residues: CASSPGTSAPETQYF. The CDR3 nucleotides are TGTGCCAGCAGCCCCGGGACTAGCGCGCCCGAGACCCAGTACTTC.

The chain carries TRBV5-1 and TRBJ2-1, with 7 bases matching TRBD2. The germline V gene has CDR1 SGHRS and CDR2 YFSETQ. This CDR3 is built from 14 residues. Losses at the gene ends were 5 bases for V and 4 bases for J; bases not matched to a gene: 6. CDR3 coding DNA: TGCGCCAGCAGTTTGTCTAGCGGTTACAATGAGCAGTTCTTC. Translation: CASSLSSGYNEQFF.

This clone was seen once. The V and J genes are TRBV5-4 and TRBJ2-1; perhaps TRBD2 as D (5 bases). The CDR3 totals 13 residues. Deletions cut 4 bases from V and 7 bases from J, with 12 bases between. Germline V gives CDR1 SGHNT, CDR2 YYREEE (reference sequence). The CDR3 sequence: CASSLTRANEQFF. The DNA of the CDR3 is TGTGCCAGCAGCCTTACTAGGGCAAATGAGCAGTTCTTC.

With regard to this clone: This CDR3 is also generated by other DNA sequences in the sample. The V and J genes are TRBV7-8 and TRBJ2-1, with TRBD2 matching over 13 bases. This CDR3 comprises 15 residues. Germline-derived CDR1 and CDR2 are SGHVS and FQNEAQ. Trimming at V came to 5 bases and at J to 5 bases, leaving 3 bases not matched to a gene. In DNA, the CDR3 is TGTGCCAGCAGCCTGGGACTAGCGGGAAACAATGAGCAGTTCTTC. It specifies CASSLGLAGNNEQFF.

This clone was detected a few times. The same CDR3 is also encoded by other DNA sequences in this sample. The V gene is TRBV18, the J gene TRBJ1-1; 8 bases line up with TRBD1. The CDR3 loop spans 13 amino acids. The trim removed 5 bases at V and 5 bases at J, leaving 4 bases unmatched. Looked up from germline, CDR1 is KGHSH and CDR2 is LQKENI. The CDR3 nucleotides are TGTGCCAGCTCATCACAGGGGGGAACTGAAGCTTTCTTT. The encoded protein is CASSSQGGTEAFF.

The chain has TRBV20-1 and TRBJ1-2; tentatively, D is TRBD1 (5 bases). This CDR3 is built from 11 residues. Looked up from germline, CDR1 is DFQATT and CDR2 is SNEGSKA (reference sequence). For the CDR3, the DNA is TGCACTTCGGGGCAGCCATATGGCTACACCTTC. Amino acid sequence: CTSGQPYGYTF.

Note on this clone: The same CDR3 arises from other DNA sequences in this sample as well. V and J are TRBV18 and TRBJ2-5; 12 positions agree with TRBD1. The CDR3 contains 15 residues. The trim removed 4 bases at V and 5 bases at J, leaving 5 bases unmatched. Germline CDR1 reads KGHSH; CDR2 reads LQKENI. CDR3: CASSRGTGGLETQYF. In DNA form, the CDR3 reads TGTGCCAGCTCACGAGGGACAGGGGGCTTGGAGACCCAGTACTTC.

V and J are TRBV7-6 and TRBJ2-7; 7 bases line up with TRBD1. V was pared by 5 bases and J by 0 bases, with 4 bases of the junction left unmatched. Germline V gene sequence: CDR1 SGHVS, CDR2 FNYEAQ. This CDR3 is 14 amino acids long. The CDR3 here is CASSTRDSSYEQYF. The CDR3, as DNA: TGTGCCAGCAGCACCCGGGACAGCTCCTACGAGCAGTACTTC.

This clone was counted only a few times. The rearrangement links TRBV4-1 to TRBJ1-1; 10 bases agree with TRBD1. The ends lost 1 base at V and 0 bases at J; junction bases unmatched: 8. The CDR3 totals 18 residues. CDR1 MGHRA and CDR2 YSYEKL come from the germline V gene. CDR3 amino acids: CASSQGRDRGLLNTEAFF. The CDR3 nucleotides read TGCGCCAGCAGCCAAGGACGAGACAGGGGGCTCTTGAACACTGAAGCTTTCTTT.

The CDR3 protein is CASMEGGRNYYEQYF. The CDR3 DNA follows: TGCGCCAGCATGGAGGGCGGGAGGAACTATTACGAGCAGTACTTC. This chain uses TRBV5-1 with TRBJ2-7; 8 bases are a match to TRBD2. J gave up 4 bases and V 6 bases, and 12 bases lay outside the gene matches. Germline V gives CDR1 SGHRS, CDR2 YFSETQ. This CDR3 has 15 residues. The full variable domain, its missing parts supplied by reference TRBV5-1 and TRBJ2-7, is KAGVTQTPRYLIKTRGQQVTLSCSPISGHRSVSWYQQTPGQGLQFLFEYFSETQRNKGNFPGRFSGRQFSNSRSEMNVSTLELGDSALYLCASMEGGRNYYEQYFGPGTRLTVT.

This chain uses TRBV7-3 with TRBJ2-3; 9 bases agree with TRBD1. CDR3 length equals 14 residues. Looked up from germline, CDR1 is SGHTA and CDR2 is FQGTGA. V shed 3 bases, J shed 4 bases, and the junction held 2 bases outside the gene matches. The CDR3 reads CASSLGQGPDTQYF. The CDR3, as DNA: TGTGCCAGCAGCTTGGGACAGGGCCCAGATACGCAGTATTTT.